The rows below give T cell receptor beta chains drawn from one sample of a study of T cell changes during pregnancy in multiple sclerosis. Repertoires were generated with immunoSEQ multiplex PCR, while TCRdb's copy carries only in-frame clones and drops some. The table shows about 36,000 clones, with about 88% occurring only once. The sequences come from CD8+ T cells from peripheral blood mononuclear cells, collected in the third trimester of pregnancy. These receptors came from a female donor with multiple sclerosis, enrolled in a pregnancy study. Both conserved end residues are part of each CDR3. A D gene is named only where the DNA matches it firmly. Only some rows state a clone size, as once, few, many or a class for expanded clones.

clone size	V gene	D gene	J gene	CDR3 protein	CDR3 DNA
-	TRBV7-9	-	TRBJ1-1	CASSLIGDTNTEAFF	TGTGCCAGCAGCTTAATAGGGGACACGAACACTGAAGCTTTCTTT
-	TRBV27	-	TRBJ1-4	CASSLTGPTGELFF	TGTGCCAGCAGTTTAACAGGGCCAACTGGGGAACTGTTTTTT
-	TRBV6-5	TRBD2	TRBJ2-2	CASNLAGDTGELFF	TGTGCCAGCAACCTAGCGGGGGACACCGGGGAGCTGTTTTTT
-	TRBV7-2	TRBD2	TRBJ2-7	CASSLGLALYEQYF	TGTGCCAGCAGCCTGGGACTAGCTCTCTACGAGCAGTACTTC
-	TRBV27	TRBD1	TRBJ1-1	CASSPPQGPPFGTEAFF	TGTGCCAGCAGTCCGCCACAGGGGCCCCCGTTTGGCACTGAAGCTTTCTTT
-	TRBV29-1	TRBD1	TRBJ2-3	CSVEELQGETTDTQYF	TGCAGCGTTGAAGAACTTCAGGGGGAAACCACAGATACGCAGTATTTT
-	TRBV6-4	-	TRBJ2-3	CASSEVAGADTQYF	TGTGCCAGCAGTGAGGTGGCCGGGGCAGATACGCAGTATTTT
-	TRBV6-5	-	TRBJ2-7	CASSYSGGETYEQYF	TGTGCCAGCAGTTACTCAGGGGGGGAGACCTACGAGCAGTACTTC
-	TRBV7-8	TRBD1	TRBJ1-2	CASSLGTGAGGYTF	TGTGCCAGCAGCCTTGGGACAGGGGCGGGAGGCTACACCTTC
-	TRBV6-6	-	TRBJ2-1	CASSADTAGFDNEQFF	TGTGCCAGCAGCGCGGACACAGCCGGGTTCGACAATGAGCAGTTCTTC
-	TRBV28	-	TRBJ2-5	CASRPRSEGGQETQYF	TGTGCCAGCAGGCCCCGCTCGGAGGGGGGGCAAGAGACCCAGTACTTC
-	TRBV5-4	TRBD1	TRBJ1-1	CASSLEGQPEGAFF	TGTGCCAGCAGCTTGGAGGGACAGCCAGAAGGAGCTTTCTTT
-	TRBV7-8	-	TRBJ1-4	CASSLGLGGWIEKLFF	TGTGCCAGCAGCTTAGGTTTAGGAGGGTGGATTGAAAAACTGTTTTTT
-	TRBV11-2	-	TRBJ1-2	CASSWGGAYGYTF	TGTGCCAGCAGCTGGGGGGGGGCCTATGGCTACACCTTC
-	TRBV6-5	TRBD2	TRBJ2-5	CASSLLAGYQETQYF	TGTGCCAGCAGCCTACTAGCGGGGTACCAAGAGACCCAGTACTTC
-	TRBV4-1	-	TRBJ2-7	CASSQGPAESSYEQYF	TGCGCCAGCAGCCAGGGGCCGGCGGAGAGCTCCTACGAGCAGTACTTC
-	TRBV19	TRBD2	TRBJ2-3	CASSLRTSGVGTDTQYF	TGTGCCAGTAGTCTCCGGACTAGCGGGGTCGGCACAGATACGCAGTATTTT
-	TRBV28	-	TRBJ2-7	CASRIQGGNEQYF	TGTGCCAGCAGGATCCAGGGGGGCAACGAGCAGTACTTC
-	TRBV5-6	TRBD1	TRBJ1-5	CASSLGQGRNQPQHF	TGTGCCAGCAGCCTCGGACAGGGGAGAAATCAGCCCCAGCATTTT
-	TRBV5-6	-	TRBJ2-5	CASRELSGETQYF	TGTGCCAGCAGGGAGCTCTCTGGGGAGACCCAGTACTTC
-	TRBV14	-	TRBJ2-1	CASSPDRYNEQFF	TGTGCCAGCAGCCCTGACAGATACAATGAGCAGTTCTTC
-	TRBV7-9	-	TRBJ1-2	CASSQGQQSSYGYTF	TGTGCCAGCAGCCAAGGTCAACAGTCCTCCTATGGCTACACCTTC
large	TRBV10-3	TRBD2	TRBJ2-1	CAISEPGGHYNEQFF	TGTGCCATCAGTGAGCCGGGGGGGCACTACAATGAGCAGTTCTTC
-	TRBV9	-	TRBJ2-5	CASSPAGNQETQYF	TGTGCCAGCAGCCCGGCGGGGAACCAAGAGACCCAGTACTTC
-	TRBV7-9	-	TRBJ2-7	CASTPPGGVEQYF	TGTGCCAGCACCCCCCCAGGAGGGGTCGAGCAGTACTTC
-	TRBV15	TRBD2	TRBJ2-1	CATRLAGEDNEQFF	TGTGCCACCAGGCTAGCGGGTGAGGACAATGAGCAGTTCTTC
-	TRBV28	-	TRBJ2-7	CASSLQGFDYEQYF	TGTGCCAGCAGTTTACAGGGGTTCGACTACGAGCAGTACTTC
-	TRBV7-6	-	TRBJ1-1	CASSSGIDSFNTEAFF	TGTGCCAGCAGTTCCGGAATTGACAGCTTTAACACTGAAGCTTTCTTT
-	TRBV13	TRBD1	TRBJ1-1	CASSFRTGQVEAFF	TGTGCCAGCAGCTTCCGGACAGGGCAGGTTGAAGCTTTCTTT
-	TRBV28	TRBD1	TRBJ2-1	CASSLGDSYNEQFF	TGTGCCAGCAGTTTAGGGGACAGCTACAATGAGCAGTTCTTC
-	TRBV4-3	-	TRBJ2-5	CASSQVWRRGETQYF	TGCGCCAGCAGCCAAGTGTGGCGACGCGGGGAGACCCAGTACTTC
-	TRBV6-1	-	TRBJ1-3	CASSERTGPGNTIYF	TGTGCCAGCAGTGAGCGAACAGGTCCTGGAAACACCATATATTTT
-	TRBV9	-	TRBJ2-2	CASRVGQNTGELFF	TGTGCCAGCAGAGTAGGACAGAACACCGGGGAGCTGTTTTTT
-	TRBV27	-	TRBJ2-3	CASRMLQGYTQYF	TGTGCCAGCAGAATGTTACAGGGATATACGCAGTATTTT
-	TRBV27	-	TRBJ1-5	CASRRGAGHSNQPQHF	TGTGCCAGCAGAAGAGGCGCAGGGCATAGCAATCAGCCCCAGCATTTT
-	TRBV2	-	TRBJ2-2	CASLSLVSIAGELFF	TGTGCCAGCTTATCCCTAGTTTCGATCGCCGGGGAGCTGTTTTTT
many	TRBV4-3	-	TRBJ1-2	CASSQEGGTLGNYGYTF	TGCGCCAGCAGCCAAGAAGGCGGGACCCTGGGAAACTATGGCTACACCTTC
-	TRBV2	-	TRBJ2-5	CASSEVEETQYF	TGTGCCAGCAGTGAAGTCGAAGAGACCCAGTACTTC
-	TRBV6-4	TRBD2	TRBJ2-3	CASSDSPAGGSDTQYF	TGTGCCAGCAGTGACTCTCCAGCGGGGGGGTCAGATACGCAGTATTTT
once	TRBV6-1	-	TRBJ1-2	CASRRKGVSYGYTF	TGTGCCAGCAGGAGAAAGGGGGTAAGCTATGGCTACACCTTC
-	TRBV15	-	TRBJ1-6	CATSQGNNSPLHF	TGTGCCACCAGCCAGGGGAATAATTCACCCCTCCACTTT
-	TRBV4-2	-	TRBJ1-2	CASSPGLGRNYGYTF	TGTGCCAGCAGCCCAGGCCTCGGGAGGAACTATGGCTACACCTTC
-	TRBV4-1	-	TRBJ1-1	CASSQGGRLNTEAFF	TGCGCCAGCAGCCAGGGGGGACGGTTGAACACTGAAGCTTTCTTT
-	TRBV11-2	-	TRBJ1-2	CASSSYNPYGYTF	TGTGCCAGCAGCTCGTACAACCCCTATGGCTACACCTTC
-	TRBV29-1	TRBD1	TRBJ1-2	CSVVVTGGDGGYGYTF	TGCAGCGTTGTAGTAACAGGGGGCGACGGGGGCTATGGCTACACCTTC
-	TRBV4-1	TRBD2	TRBJ2-3	CASSHRRGGLTDTQYF	TGCGCCAGCAGCCACCGCCGGGGGGGCCTTACAGATACGCAGTATTTT